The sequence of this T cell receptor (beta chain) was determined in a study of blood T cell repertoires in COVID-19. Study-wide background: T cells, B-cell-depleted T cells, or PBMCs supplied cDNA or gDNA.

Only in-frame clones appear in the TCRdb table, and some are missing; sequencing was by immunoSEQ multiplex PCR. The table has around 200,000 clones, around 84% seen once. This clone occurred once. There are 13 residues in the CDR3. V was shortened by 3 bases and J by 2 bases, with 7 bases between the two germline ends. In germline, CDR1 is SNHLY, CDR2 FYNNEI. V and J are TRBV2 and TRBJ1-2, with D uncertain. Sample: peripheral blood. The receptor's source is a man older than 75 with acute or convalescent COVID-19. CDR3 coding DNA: TGTGCCAGCAGTGAGGCGGCGAACTATGGCTACACCTTC. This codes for CASSEAANYGYTF.